The rows below give T cell receptor beta chains drawn from one sample of a study of beta chain features in type 1 diabetes. The assay was immunoSEQ multiplex PCR, and TCRdb's table has in-frame clones only and misses some. The sample consists of 200,000 to 250,000 clones, 68% of them appearing once. Sequencing input: naive CD4+ T cells from blood. The receptors shown here come from a man aged 25-45 years in good health. The CDR3 runs from the conserved cysteine through the conserved F or W. A D gene is named only where the DNA matches it firmly. Expanded clones get a size class; other rows say once, few or many, or leave the size out.

NA | TRBJ2-1 | TRBV7-9 | NA | TGTGCCAGCAGCGGAGTCCAATACAATGAGCAGTTCTTC | CASSGVQYNEQFF
NA | TRBJ2-7 | TRBV29-1 | few | TGCAGCGTTGGTCACCCCTACGAGCAGTACTTC | CSVGHPYEQYF
NA | TRBJ2-7 | TRBV4-1 | NA | TGCGCCAGCAGCCAAGATCCGGCTAGCTCCTACGAGCAGTACTTC | CASSQDPASSYEQYF
NA | TRBJ2-5 | TRBV7-2 | few | TGTGCCAGCAGCTCCAGCCGGGAGCCCCGGGAGACCCAGTACTTC | CASSSSREPRETQYF
TRBD2 | TRBJ2-3 | TRBV30 | NA | TGTGCCTGGAGACTAGCGGCGAGCACAGATACGCAGTATTTT | CAWRLAASTDTQYF
NA | TRBJ2-1 | TRBV7-2 | NA | TGTGCCAGCAGCTGGAGTGAAAATGAGCAGTTCTTC | CASSWSENEQFF
NA | TRBJ1-1 | TRBV4-2 | NA | TGTGCCAGCAGCCAAGAGTACAGGCAGAACACTGAAGCTTTCTTT | CASSQEYRQNTEAFF
NA | TRBJ2-3 | TRBV13 | NA | TGTGCCAGCAGCCCCCTTTTGGCCACAGATACGCAGTATTTT | CASSPLLATDTQYF
NA | TRBJ2-7 | TRBV25-1 | NA | TGTGCCAGCAGTGAGCGTGACCGCTACGAGCAGTACTTC | CASSERDRYEQYF
NA | TRBJ2-1 | TRBV5-1 | NA | TGCGCCAGCAGCCCCCTATCGGGGGGCCACAATGAGCAGTTCTTC | CASSPLSGGHNEQFF
NA | TRBJ1-2 | TRBV14 | NA | TGTGCCAGCAGCCTGGACACCGGGGAGGATGGCTACACCTTC | CASSLDTGEDGYTF
TRBD1 | TRBJ2-7 | TRBV25-1 | NA | TGTGCCAGCAGTGCGGGACAGCCCTACGAGCAGTACTTC | CASSAGQPYEQYF
NA | TRBJ2-3 | TRBV6-5 | NA | TGTGCCAGCAGTTTTGAGGGCCGCGCAGATACGCAGTATTTT | CASSFEGRADTQYF
NA | TRBJ1-5 | TRBV30 | NA | TGTGCCTGGAGTTTCCCCACCGATGGGAGCCCGGGGCATTTT | CAWSFPTDGSPGHF
NA | TRBJ1-1 | TRBV30 | NA | TGTGCCTGGAGTGTACGAGGAAACACTGAAGCTTTCTTT | CAWSVRGNTEAFF
NA | TRBJ1-1 | TRBV5-1 | NA | TGCGCCAGCAGCTCCAGACCGGGGGATGTGAACACTGAAGCTTTCTTT | CASSSRPGDVNTEAFF
NA | TRBJ1-5 | TRBV7-6 | once | TGTGCCAGCAGCTTTGTTGTGGGGCAGCCCCAGCATTTT | CASSFVVGQPQHF
NA | TRBJ2-7 | TRBV30 | few | TGTGCCTGCAGGGCAGGGAGGAAAGACTACGAGCAGTACTTC | CACRAGRKDYEQYF
TRBD1 | TRBJ1-2 | TRBV2 | NA | TGTGCCAGCAGGGCTCCGGGACAGGGTGGAGGCTACACCTTC | CASRAPGQGGGYTF
NA | TRBJ2-3 | TRBV6-5 | NA | TGTGCCAGCAGCCGGGGCCAGAGCACAGATACGCAGTATTTT | CASSRGQSTDTQYF
NA | TRBJ2-4 | TRBV30 | NA | TGTGCCTGGAGTGTATCACGGCCGCCCAAAAACATTCAGTACTTC | CAWSVSRPPKNIQYF
NA | TRBJ2-7 | TRBV29-1 | NA | TGCAGCGCCCTGGGACCGGCCTACGAGCAGTACTTC | CSALGPAYEQYF
NA | TRBJ2-5 | TRBV30 | NA | TGTGCCTGGAGCAGCGGGACAGGACAAGAGACCCAGTACTTC | CAWSSGTGQETQYF
NA | TRBJ2-3 | TRBV29-1 | NA | TGCAGCGTTGATTTGGAGGAGGAATACACAGATACGCAGTATTTT | CSVDLEEEYTDTQYF
TRBD1 | TRBJ1-1 | TRBV30 | few | TGTGCCGGACAGACAGGGTTCAACACTGAAGCTTTCTTT | CAGQTGFNTEAFF
NA | TRBJ2-7 | TRBV30 | few | TGTGCCTGGAGTGTGCTGGGAAGAGAGCAGTACTTC | CAWSVLGREQYF
NA | TRBJ2-7 | TRBV13 | few | TGTGCCAGCAGTTCAGCGGGACAGGTCTACGAGCAGTACTTC | CASSSAGQVYEQYF
TRBD2 | TRBJ2-3 | TRBV29-1 | few | TGCAGCGTTGAAGGGCCAGCGGGGGGGTCATATACGCAGTATTTT | CSVEGPAGGSYTQYF
NA | TRBJ2-3 | TRBV29-1 | NA | TGCAGCGTTGAAGCCCACTGGAGCACAGATACGCAGTATTTT | CSVEAHWSTDTQYF
NA | TRBJ2-1 | TRBV7-6 | NA | TGTGCCAGCAGCTTAGCCTTTGGAAGGAATGAGCAGTTCTTC | CASSLAFGRNEQFF
TRBD1 | TRBJ2-5 | TRBV2 | once | TGTGCCAGCAGTGCCGGGACAGGGAGTGGAACCCAGTACTTC | CASSAGTGSGTQYF
NA | TRBJ2-5 | TRBV14 | few | TGTGCCAGCAGCCTCAAAGGTCGGGGGTACCAAGAGACCCAGTACTTC | CASSLKGRGYQETQYF
NA | TRBJ2-7 | TRBV9 | NA | TGTGCCAGCAGCCCGAGGGTAGCGGAAACTTACGAGCAGTACTTC | CASSPRVAETYEQYF
TRBD1 | TRBJ2-7 | TRBV5-1 | NA | TGCGCCAGCAGCTTAGGACAGGCTTCCTACGAGCAGTACTTC | CASSLGQASYEQYF
NA | TRBJ1-1 | TRBV30 | NA | TGTGCCTGGAAGACAGTTGAAGCTTTCTTT | CAWKTVEAFF
TRBD1 | TRBJ2-2 | TRBV7-9 | NA | TGTGCCAGCAGGGACAGGGAGAACACCGGGGAGCTGTTTTTT | CASRDRENTGELFF
NA | TRBJ2-2 | TRBV5-1 | NA | TGCGCCAGCAGCTCGTTGTTTTCGAACACCGGGGAGCTGTTTTTT | CASSSLFSNTGELFF
NA | TRBJ2-7 | TRBV30 | NA | TGTGCCTGGAGGGGGTCCTTTCAGTACTTC | CAWRGSFQYF
NA | TRBJ2-7 | TRBV18 | NA | TGTGCCAGCTCACCGGGCGGCTACGAGCAGTACTTC | CASSPGGYEQYF
NA | TRBJ2-5 | TRBV6-5 | once | TGTGCCAGCAGTTACTCCCCCGCTAGGGAGACCCAGTACTTC | CASSYSPARETQYF